The rows below give T cell receptor beta chains drawn from one sample of a study of shared clonotypes between healthy human individuals. Method: immunoSEQ multiplex PCR; TCRdb's copy keeps in-frame clones and lacks some. The data hold some 470,000 clones, with about 82% observed a single time. The sample comprised PBMCs. The receptors here all came from a woman in her 40s in good health. Some clones in this sample may be carry-over from other donors' samples. Both conserved end residues are part of each CDR3. D genes are given only for firm matches. The listing skips clone size in some rows; elsewhere it reads once, few, many or a size class.

19	TRBJ2-1	.	.	TRBV21-1	TGTGCCAGCAGCAAAGCTGTACTAGCGGGAGGGAGGGACAACAATGAGCAGTTCTTC	CASSKAVLAGGRDNNEQFF
11	TRBJ2-4	.	.	TRBV29-1	TGCAGCGCGGCGGGCAAAAACATTCAGTACTTC	CSAAGKNIQYF
16	TRBJ2-1	TRBD2	.	TRBV4-3	TGCGCCAGCAGCCAAAGAGCGGGGCCCCTGTACAATGAGCAGTTCTTC	CASSQRAGPLYNEQFF
14	TRBJ1-1	TRBD1	.	TRBV7-3	TGTGCCAGCAGCGCCTCAAGGGGGCCCACTGAAGCTTTCTTT	CASSASRGPTEAFF
12	TRBJ1-1	.	.	TRBV19	TGTGCCAGTAAGGACAGTACCAATGAAGCTTTCTTT	CASKDSTNEAFF
13	TRBJ2-7	.	once	TRBV18	TGTGCCAGCTCAAACGGGAGAATCTACGAGCAGTACTTC	CASSNGRIYEQYF
11	TRBJ2-3	TRBD1	.	TRBV20-1	TGCAGTGCATCAGGGGGAAATACGCAGTATTTT	CSASGGNTQYF
12	TRBJ1-2	.	.	TRBV28	TGTGCCAGCAGTTTAAGCTACTATGGCTACACCTTC	CASSLSYYGYTF
11	TRBJ2-5	.	.	TRBV5-8	TGTGCCAGCAGCTTCTTGGAGACCCAGTACTTC	CASSFLETQYF
14	TRBJ2-3	.	.	TRBV2	TGTGCCAGCAGTGAACTGTGGGGCACAGATACGCAGTATTTT	CASSELWGTDTQYF
13	TRBJ2-7	.	.	TRBV7-2	TGTGCCAGCAGCTTAGCGCGGGAAGACGAGCAGTACTTC	CASSLAREDEQYF
15	TRBJ1-1	TRBD1	.	TRBV7-9	TGTGCCAGCAGCACCTTGACAGGGTGGAGCACTGAAGCTTTCTTT	CASSTLTGWSTEAFF
13	TRBJ1-2	.	.	TRBV11-2	TGTGCCAGCAGCCCCGGGGGCAGCTATGGCTACACCTTC	CASSPGGSYGYTF
14	TRBJ2-7	.	once	TRBV7-9	TGTGCCAGCAGCTTAGACGTAAGCTCCTACGAGCAGTACTTC	CASSLDVSSYEQYF
14	TRBJ2-5	.	.	TRBV5-1	TGCGCCAGCAGCTTGGAATCCGATCAAGAGACCCAGTACTTC	CASSLESDQETQYF
15	TRBJ2-1	.	.	TRBV7-3	TGTGCCAGCAGCTTACCGGGACCCCCTTTTAATGAGCAGTTCTTC	CASSLPGPPFNEQFF
15	TRBJ2-1	TRBD2	.	TRBV5-1	TGCGCCAGCAGCCAAACTAGCGGGAGGCTCAATGAGCAGTTCTTC	CASSQTSGRLNEQFF
15	TRBJ2-1	TRBD2	.	TRBV6-6	TGTGCCAGCAGTTGGGGCGGGAGCTCCTACAATGAGCAGTTCTTC	CASSWGGSSYNEQFF
15	TRBJ1-2	.	.	TRBV5-6	TGTGCCACCCGAAGACAGTCGCGGGCTAACTATGGCTACACCTTC	CATRRQSRANYGYTF
14	TRBJ2-7	.	once	TRBV7-2	TGTGCCAGCAGCTTACGCTTACAAGGCTACGAGCAGTACTTC	CASSLRLQGYEQYF
16	TRBJ2-2	TRBD2	.	TRBV30	TGTGCCTGGACCGCCCGAGGTAGCGGGAGTCGCGGGGAGCTGTTTTTT	CAWTARGSGSRGELFF
15	TRBJ2-3	TRBD2	.	TRBV18	TGTGCCAGCTCACCGACTAGCGGGAGCACAGATACGCAGTATTTT	CASSPTSGSTDTQYF
14	TRBJ1-1	TRBD1	.	TRBV5-1	TGCGCCAGCAGCACCCGGACAGGGCCCACTGAAGCTTTCTTT	CASSTRTGPTEAFF
12	TRBJ1-5	.	.	TRBV6-1	TGTGCCAGCTCGGACTGGGATCAGCCCCAGCATTTT	CASSDWDQPQHF
17	TRBJ2-2	.	.	TRBV7-8	TGTGCCAGCAGCCCGAAACGGTTACAGGAGAACACCGGGGAGCTGTTTTTT	CASSPKRLQENTGELFF
13	TRBJ2-2	.	few	TRBV4-1	TGCGCCAGCAGCCAGTTCCAAACCGGGGAGCTGTTTTTT	CASSQFQTGELFF
14	TRBJ1-1	.	.	TRBV18	TGTGCCAGCTCACCACGTAACATGAACACTGAAGCTTTCTTT	CASSPRNMNTEAFF
15	TRBJ2-1	TRBD2	.	TRBV4-3	TGCGCCAGCAGCCAAAGCGGGAGGGCCTCAAATGAGCAGTTCTTC	CASSQSGRASNEQFF
12	TRBJ2-7	.	.	TRBV18	TGTGCCAGCTCACCTGTCAACTACGAGCAGTACTTC	CASSPVNYEQYF
15	TRBJ2-5	TRBD2	.	TRBV28	TGTGCCAGCAGTAGCTCCCGGACTAGCGAAGAGACCCAGTACTTC	CASSSSRTSEETQYF
15	TRBJ2-5	.	few	TRBV4-1	TGCGCCAGCAGCGGGGGGATACGTCTCCAAGAGACCCAGTACTTC	CASSGGIRLQETQYF
18	TRBJ2-7	TRBD2	.	TRBV5-1	TGCGCCAGCAGCTTGGGAGCTAGCGGGAGCTCGGGATCCTACGAGCAGTACTTC	CASSLGASGSSGSYEQYF
14	TRBJ2-5	.	.	TRBV4-1	TGCGCCAGCCACCGGTCGAGGCTCGGGGAGACCCAGTACTTC	CASHRSRLGETQYF
13	TRBJ1-1	.	few	TRBV5-4	TGTGCCAGCAGCTTGGTAGGGTACACTGAAGCTTTCTTT	CASSLVGYTEAFF
10	TRBJ2-7	.	.	TRBV28	TGTGCCAGCAGGGGTTACGAGCAGTACTTC	CASRGYEQYF
17	TRBJ1-5	.	.	TRBV4-2	TGTGCCAGCAGCCAAGGACACGCGGTTGAGGGCAATCAGCCCCAGCATTTT	CASSQGHAVEGNQPQHF
17	TRBJ1-5	.	many	TRBV30	TGTGCCTGCCAGGACAGTCCATCCTCTTATAGCAATCAGCCCCAGCATTTT	CACQDSPSSYSNQPQHF
16	TRBJ2-1	.	.	TRBV27	TGTGCCAGCAGTGCTCGGACTCCGATAAGGAACAATGAGCAGTTCTTC	CASSARTPIRNNEQFF